The text below deals with one T cell receptor beta chain. There are a few counts of this clonotype. Which antigen it targets is not known. No base quality values were provided; no much bigger clone lies one nucleotide off. This sample stems from a study of T cells in Graves' hyperthyroidism and ophthalmopathy (dated 2019 in TCRdb). Broadly, across the study: Peripheral blood samples were taken at the time of initial diagnosis, prior to any treatment. According to the paper, TCR Vbeta CDR3 sequencing was carried out on roughly 130 peripheral blood samples, which came from fewer than 50 ophthalmopathy, around 74 hyperthyroidism and about 17 progressor patients. In addition, the study compared T-cell repertoires in thyroid tissue and in blood from roughly 6 Graves' hyperthyroidism patients. Whether ophthalmopathy could be predicted prospectively was tested in an independent validation cohort made up of about 18 hyperthyroidism patients plus 17 patients who later progressed to ophthalmopathy. A discovery cohort of roughly 96 patients, 43 with Graves' ophthalmopathy and under 60 with stable Graves' hyperthyroidism, was used to find distinguishing TCR V-J signatures. The roughly 91 discovery patients were randomly divided into training and test sets at a 7:3 ratio. Following sampling, methimazole starting at 30 mg daily was given to hyperthyroidism patients, and high-dose intravenous methylprednisolone was given to ophthalmopathy patients.

Summary of the overall study and its limitations: A 13 V-J signature model separated ophthalmopathy from stable hyperthyroidism, with 87.88% sensitivity and about 81% specificity in cross-validation and 80%/75% in testing. No statistical method was used to fix the sample size in advance, and group allocation was not hidden from the investigators. Blood samples also contained most of the expanded thyroid clonotypes (frequency above 0.001), which suggests that blood repertoires may reflect thyroid immune responses. In validation, the model predicted progression to ophthalmopathy with 65% to 71% sensitivity and 72.22% specificity, a median of about 6.7 months before onset.

The TCR beta CDR3 regions were amplified from the RNA transcripts. For the first round of RT-PCR on the TCR CDR3, the HTBI primer set was used together with the Qiagen OneStep RT-PCR kit. Libraries were constructed in a second round of multiplex PCR, after which size selection and purification were carried out. The libraries were sequenced on an Illumina HiSeq2000 using paired-end 100 bp reads. The authors' analysis ran thus. SOAPnuke was used to process the raw data, with reads discarded if the reads contained adapters or uncalled bases, had a mean Phred below 15, or lacked an exact constant-primer or identifier match. High-quality paired reads were merged using COPE v1.2.5, and each unique nucleotide sequence was defined as a clonotype. Clonotypes were aligned to IMGT TRBV, TRBD and TRBJ reference segments using MiTCR v1.1. The analysis was restricted to V-J combinations with a frequency above 0.0001, which together covered roughly 99% of the repertoires. A TCS score was defined as the ratio of F50 (clonal expansion) to E x V (chaos), with BLOSUM62-based TCRdist applied between CDR3 peptides within each V-J. Welch's t-statistics and random forest reduced roughly 500 V-J features to fewer than 15, which were used in a naive Bayes classifier (R e1071). TCRdb reprocessing: public reads trimmed at Q25 with fastp, clones called with MiXCR, in-frame beta chains kept. A single entry per CDR3 protein holds the most common genes and DNA from its merged rows. These V and J calls derive from TCRdb rather than the authors' analysis. This sample comprises approximately 320,000 distinct CDR3 sequences, approximately 16% of them detected only once. Of the sample, around a third is held by the ten largest clones.

Reading the germline V gene (reference sequence) gives CDR1 MNHEY and CDR2 SMNVEV. Its CDR3 holds 14 amino acids, cysteine through phenylalanine. The sequence is cut down to CDR3 DNA, 42 bases in frame from base 1. V drops 2 bases and J drops 8 bases, leaving 10 bases in between. A patient counted as having stable Graves' hyperthyroidism if no progression to ophthalmopathy occurred over 18 months of follow-up. Hyperthyroidism patients were newly diagnosed, with disease duration under 2 months, and aged 18 to 65 years. Exclusion was applied to patients with uncontrolled infections, other autoimmune diseases, pregnancy or lactation. Clinical symptoms, serum thyroxine and TRAb, thyroid ultrasound, and orbital computed tomography formed the basis for the diagnoses. PBMCs were isolated from more than 9 ml of fresh peripheral blood by Ficoll-Paque density gradient centrifugation. Total RNA was extracted using Trizol reagent, and RNA quality was assessed on an Agilent 2100 Bioanalyzer.

What was sequenced was blood. The rearranged segments are TRBV27 and TRBJ1-6; the D gene is not confidently resolved. The TCR originated in a man aged 25 to 40 with Graves' hyperthyroidism. The sequenced DNA is TGTGCCAGCAGTTTAAAGAGGGAGTATTCACCCCTCCACTTT. Translated, it reads CASSLKREYSPLHF.